This record concerns one T cell receptor beta chain sequence. TCRdb's copy holds only in-frame clones and misses some; the assay was immunoSEQ multiplex PCR. Of more than 35,000 clones in the sample, 88% were seen once. Per germline, CDR1 SGHRS and CDR2 YFSETQ. The V and J ends lost 0 bases and 5 bases respectively, with 11 bases between them. CDR3 length: 14 amino acids. These data belong to a study of T cell changes during pregnancy in multiple sclerosis. The receptor's source is a female donor with multiple sclerosis, enrolled in a pregnancy study. This rearrangement joins TRBV5-1 to TRBJ2-5; D is possibly TRBD2 (7 bases). The specimen comprised CD4+ T cells from peripheral blood mononuclear cells, sampled in the first trimester of pregnancy. This chain's CDR3 is CASSLAGGLETQYF. The CDR3 DNA is TGCGCCAGCAGCTTGGCGGGGGGCCTTGAGACCCAGTACTTC.